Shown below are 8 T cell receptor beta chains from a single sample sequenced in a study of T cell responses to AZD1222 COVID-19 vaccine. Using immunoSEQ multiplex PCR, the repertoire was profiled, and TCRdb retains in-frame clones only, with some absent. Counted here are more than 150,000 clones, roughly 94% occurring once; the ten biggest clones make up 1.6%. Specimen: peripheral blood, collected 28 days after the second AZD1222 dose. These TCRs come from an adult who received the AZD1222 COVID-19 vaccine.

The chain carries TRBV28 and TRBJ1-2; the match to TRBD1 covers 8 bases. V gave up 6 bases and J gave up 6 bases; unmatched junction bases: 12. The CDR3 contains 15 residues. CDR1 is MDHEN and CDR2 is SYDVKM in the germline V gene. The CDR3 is CASSQIPQGADGYTF. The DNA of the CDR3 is TGTGCCAGCAGCCAAATACCCCAGGGGGCGGATGGCTACACCTTC.

Written as DNA, the CDR3 is TGTGCCAGCAGCTTGAGTCCCTTTAACACTGAAGCTTTCTTT. It yields the protein CASSLSPFNTEAFF. This chain joins TRBV7-3 and TRBJ1-1; D call uncertain. CDR1 is SGHTA and CDR2 is FQGTGA in the germline V gene. Trimming stripped 3 bases from V and 2 bases from J, with 10 bases between. This CDR3 comprises 14 residues.

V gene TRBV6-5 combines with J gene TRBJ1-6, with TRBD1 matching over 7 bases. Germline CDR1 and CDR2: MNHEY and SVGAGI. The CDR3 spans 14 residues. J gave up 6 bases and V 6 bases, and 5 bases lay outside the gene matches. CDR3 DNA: TGTGCCAGCAGATACAGGGGTATTAATTCACCCCTCCACTTT. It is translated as CASRYRGINSPLHF.

The CDR3 protein is CASSGPGQASGANVLTF. The CDR3 nucleotides are TGTGCCAGTAGTGGCCCGGGACAGGCCTCTGGGGCCAACGTCCTGACTTTC. This rearrangement joins TRBV19 to TRBJ2-6; 8 bases align to TRBD1. Germline trimming cut 5 bases from V and 0 bases from J; bases unmatched to any gene: 6. The CDR3 runs 17 residues. In germline, CDR1 is LNHDA, CDR2 SQIVND (reference sequence).

CDR3 nucleotide sequence: TGTGCCAGCAGCTTACAGGGTTCTAATGAAAAACTGTTTTTT. Its translation is CASSLQGSNEKLFF. V is TRBV5-5 and J is TRBJ1-4; the D gene is possibly TRBD1 (6 bases). V lost 2 bases and J 3 bases, leaving 8 bases between the germline ends. The germline V gene encodes CDR1 SGHKS and CDR2 YYEKEE (reference sequence). CDR3 length: 14 residues.

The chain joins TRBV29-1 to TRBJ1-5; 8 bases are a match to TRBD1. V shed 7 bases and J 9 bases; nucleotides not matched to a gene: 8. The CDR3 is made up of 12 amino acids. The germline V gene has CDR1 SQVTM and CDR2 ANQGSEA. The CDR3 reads CSGRQGNGPQHF. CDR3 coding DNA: TGCAGCGGCAGACAGGGGAATGGGCCCCAGCATTTT. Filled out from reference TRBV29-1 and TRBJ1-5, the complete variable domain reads SAVISQKPSRDICQRGTSLTIQCQVDSQVTMMFWYRQQPGQSLTLIATANQGSEATYESGFVIDKFPISRPNLTFSTLTVSNMSPEDSSIYLCSGRQGNGPQHFGDGTRLSIL.

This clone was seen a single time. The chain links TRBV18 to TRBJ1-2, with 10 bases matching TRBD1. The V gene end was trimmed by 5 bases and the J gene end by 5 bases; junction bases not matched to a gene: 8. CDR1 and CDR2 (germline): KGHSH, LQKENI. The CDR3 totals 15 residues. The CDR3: CASSSPGQGNYGYTF. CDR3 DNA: TGTGCCAGCTCATCCCCGGGACAGGGGAATTATGGCTACACCTTC.

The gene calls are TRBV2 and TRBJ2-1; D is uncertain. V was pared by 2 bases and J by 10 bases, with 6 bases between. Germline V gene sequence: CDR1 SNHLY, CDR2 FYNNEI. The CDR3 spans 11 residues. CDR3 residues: CASSESVEQFF. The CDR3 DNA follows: TGTGCCAGCAGTGAATCGGTAGAGCAGTTCTTC.